The clone carrying this TCR beta chain appeared once. Its antigen remains unknown. The data stem from a study of Ad26.COV2.S vaccination and SARS-CoV-2 variants. Study-level background: Donor was in the COV1001 Ad26.COV2.S trial arm. Findings of the study overall: From the TCR breadth and depth analyses, total T cell responses may have been underestimated.

The treatment denotes: some 20 received Ad26.COV2.S at low or high dose, single or two shots; about five received placebo; per-sample allocation not given. Sampling was performed 63 days after the first vaccine or placebo injection. SARS-CoV-2 spike from the Wuhan strain was encoded by the vaccine, an Ad26 vector. The CDR3 covers 17 residues. The germline V gene has CDR1 SGHNT and CDR2 YYREEE (reference sequence). J lost 1 base, V lost 4 bases, and 9 bases had no gene match. Measured with immunoSEQ multiplex PCR; TCRdb has only the in-frame clones, and not every one. Of about 420,000 clones in the sample, roughly 88% were seen once.

This receptor was identified in a person aged 18-65 years who received the Ad26.COV2.S COVID-19 vaccine or a placebo. Sequencing was performed on peripheral blood, taken in a trial of Ad26.COV2.S vaccine versus placebo. The chain has TRBV5-4 and TRBJ2-1; 9 nucleotides line up with TRBD2. The CDR3: CASSPVGGLASYNEQFF. In DNA form, the CDR3 reads TGTGCCAGCAGCCCCGTCGGGGGACTAGCATCCTACAATGAGCAGTTCTTC.